The 19 T cell receptor beta chains below were found in one sample sequenced in a study of T cells in Graves' hyperthyroidism and ophthalmopathy. From RNA transcripts, TCR beta CDR3 regions were amplified. The TCR CDR3 first-round RT-PCR relied on the HTBI primer set. One entry per CDR3 protein results from TCRdb running MiXCR on the multiplex PCR reads. The top ten clones hold 3% to 4.5% of a sample with about 350,000 distinct CDR3 sequences, approximately 20% of them seen once. The sequencing input was blood. The receptor source for this set is a woman younger than 30 with Graves' hyperthyroidism.

There are many counts of this clonotype. The genes are TRBV20-1 and TRBJ2-7; possible D gene TRBD1, 5 bases. Deletions cut 5 bases from V and 3 bases from J, with 17 bases between. The germline gives CDR1 DFQATT, CDR2 SNEGSKA (reference sequence). The CDR3 spans 14 residues. The CDR3 nucleotides are TGCAGTGCTCGTGGTGGGGCCGATTACTACGAGCAGTACTTC. It yields the protein CSARGGADYYEQYF.

This clonotype was counted at least ten times. The genes are TRBV12-3 or TRBV12-4 and TRBJ2-5; 9 positions match TRBD1. The CDR3 runs to 15 residues. The junction had 8 bases not matched to a gene; V was cut back by 6 bases and J by 3 bases. The CDR3, as DNA: TGTGCCAGCAGGACCGACCGGACAGGGGAAGAGACCCAGTACTTC. Translation: CASRTDRTGEETQYF.

This clonotype was counted only a few times. The J gene is TRBJ2-5, the V gene TRBV2, with TRBD2 matching over 12 bases. Germline V gives CDR1 SNHLY, CDR2 FYNNEI. This CDR3 region has 15 residues. The ends lost 6 bases at V and 9 bases at J; junction bases unmatched: 11. Here the CDR3 reads CASRWTSGTPVSQYF. CDR3 in DNA: TGTGCCAGCAGATGGACTAGCGGGACCCCGGTGTCCCAGTACTTC. Filled out from reference TRBV2 and TRBJ2-5, the complete variable domain reads EPEVTQTPSHQVTQMGQEVILRCVPISNHLYFYWYRQILGQKVEFLVSFYNNEISEKSEIFDDQFSVERPDGSNFTLKIRSTKLEDSAMYFCASRWTSGTPVSQYFGPGTRLLVL.

This clonotype was picked up many times. This chain connects TRBV7-9 to TRBJ2-7; maybe TRBD1 (6 bases). CDR1 is SEHNR and CDR2 is FQNEAQ in the germline V gene (reference sequence). V was pared by 6 bases and J by 2 bases, with 11 bases between. The CDR3 extends over 13 amino acids. CDR3 sequence: CASRETGAYEQYF. DNA for the CDR3: TGTGCCAGCAGGGAGACAGGAGCCTACGAGCAGTACTTC.

This clonotype was recorded many times. The V and J genes are TRBV5-1 and TRBJ1-5; 7 bases map to TRBD1. The germline gives CDR1 SGHRS, CDR2 YFSETQ. The CDR3 loop spans 15 amino acids. The J segment lost 5 bases and the V segment lost 1 base, leaving 6 bases of the junction unmatched. The CDR3: CASSLKGQSDQPQHF. The CDR3 DNA reads TGCGCCAGCAGCTTGAAGGGACAGTCAGATCAGCCCCAGCATTTT.

The chain joins TRBV6-1 to TRBJ1-2; TRBD1 matches at 9 bases. This CDR3 is built from 16 residues. The junction had 11 bases not matched to a gene; V was cut back by 4 bases and J by 5 bases. Germline lookup yields CDR1 MNHNS and CDR2 SASEGT. The CDR3: CASSGDRVQMGYGYTF. The CDR3 DNA is TGTGCCAGCAGTGGGGACAGGGTCCAAATGGGATATGGCTACACCTTC.

The chain recombines TRBV4-2 with TRBJ2-4, with TRBD2 matching 14 bases. The trim removed 3 bases at V and 7 bases at J, leaving 5 bases unmatched. This CDR3 contains 16 residues. In germline, CDR1 is LGHNA, CDR2 YNFKEQ. The chain's CDR3 is CASSQGLAGAGNIQYF. The CDR3 DNA reads as TGTGCCAGCAGCCAGGGACTAGCGGGGGCCGGGAACATTCAGTACTTC.

This clonotype was seen at least ten times. This chain connects TRBV19 to TRBJ2-5, with D possibly being TRBD1 (5 bases). There are 13 residues in the CDR3. V dropped 7 bases and J dropped 2 bases, with 11 bases sitting between them. Germline V gives CDR1 LNHDA, CDR2 SQIVND (reference sequence). The CDR3 loop reads CASKGRRQETQYF. CDR3 coding DNA: TGTGCCAGTAAGGGGCGAAGGCAAGAGACCCAGTACTTC.

This clonotype has at least ten counts. The genes are TRBV10-3 and TRBJ2-7, with no clear D. Per germline, CDR1 ENHRY and CDR2 SYGVKD. The CDR3 runs 14 residues. Trimming took 2 bases from V and 4 from J, leaving 12 bases between them. The CDR3 here is CAISEKGLVYEQYF. For the CDR3, the DNA is TGTGCCATCAGTGAGAAGGGTCTGGTGTACGAGCAGTACTTC.

This clonotype occurred many times. V is TRBV20-1 and J is TRBJ1-6; TRBD1 might be the D (5 bases). The V gene's germline CDR1 is DFQATT and CDR2 SNEGSKA (reference sequence). The CDR3 covers 13 residues. The germline V and J ends were trimmed by 7 bases and 10 bases, with 17 bases remaining between them. CDR3 nucleotides: TGCAGTGGCGGGCAGGGAAGAGTCTCACCCCTCCACTTT. It encodes CSGGQGRVSPLHF.

The chain has TRBV6-9 and TRBJ1-1; maybe TRBD1 (6 bases). V shed 2 bases and J shed 1 base, with 29 bases lying between them. There are 21 residues in the CDR3. The germline CDR1 and CDR2 sequences are MNHGY and SVAAGI. The CDR3 reads CASSYRVDSGGQRLSNTEAFF. CDR3 DNA sequence: TGTGCCAGCAGTTATAGAGTTGATAGCGGAGGACAGCGACTCTCGAACACTGAAGCTTTCTTT.

The chain couples TRBV20-1 to TRBJ1-5, with 10 bases matching TRBD1. CDR1 DFQATT and CDR2 SNEGSKA come from the germline V gene (reference sequence). Losses at the gene ends were 5 bases for V and 2 bases for J; bases not matched to a gene: 9. The CDR3 is 16 residues long. The CDR3 DNA is TGCAGTGCTGGGGGGACAGGGGAAGGGGGCAATCAGCCCCAGCATTTT. It codes for CSAGGTGEGGNQPQHF.

For the CDR3, the DNA is TGTGCCAACGGACAGAACGGGGAGCTGTTTTTT. Residues: CANGQNGELFF. This rearrangement joins TRBV10-3 to TRBJ2-2; perhaps TRBD1 as D (6 bases). Germline loops: CDR1 ENHRY, CDR2 SYGVKD. The CDR3 loop spans 11 amino acids. Trimming removed 10 bases from V and 7 bases from J, with 10 bases in between.

This clonotype was observed many times. V gene TRBV4-1 combines with J gene TRBJ1-5; TRBD1 is a possible D gene (5 bases). Trimming cost V 4 bases and J 3 bases, with 16 bases left between them. Per the germline V gene, CDR1 is MGHRA and CDR2 is YSYEKL. The CDR3 is 16 amino acids. This CDR3 reads CASSPDGGFINQPQHF. The CDR3 DNA follows: TGCGCCAGCAGCCCAGACGGGGGGTTTATCAATCAGCCCCAGCATTTT.

The chain recombines TRBV28 with TRBJ2-5, with TRBD2 matching over 8 bases. V shed 2 bases and J 2 bases; nucleotides not matched to a gene: 7. Germline CDR1 is MDHEN and CDR2 is SYDVKM. The CDR3 runs 16 residues. The CDR3 DNA reads TGTGCCAGCAGTTTAGAGATAGCGGGGATACAAGAGACCCAGTACTTC. This translates into CASSLEIAGIQETQYF.

The chain carries TRBV15 and TRBJ2-2, with unresolved D. Germline V CDR1 and CDR2: LNHNV, YYDKDF (reference sequence). CDR3 length equals 17 residues. Trimming took 3 bases from V and 7 from J, leaving 21 bases between them. CDR3 amino acids: CATSSNPDGIGFGELFF. DNA for the CDR3: TGTGCCACCAGCAGCAACCCGGACGGAATAGGGTTCGGGGAGCTGTTTTTT. The whole variable domain, filled in from reference TRBV15 and TRBJ2-2, reads DAMVIQNPRYQVTQFGKPVTLSCSQTLNHNVMYWYQQKSSQAPKLLFHYYDKDFNNEADTPDNFQSRRPNTSFCFLDIRSPGLGDTAMYLCATSSNPDGIGFGELFFGEGSRLTVL.

This clonotype was recorded at least ten times. This chain joins TRBV7-9 and TRBJ2-2, with D perhaps TRBD1 or TRBD2 (5 bases each). The V end lost 5 bases, the J end lost 6 bases, and 10 bases lay between the germline ends. There are 13 residues in the CDR3. The germline gives CDR1 SEHNR, CDR2 FQNEAQ (reference sequence). Here the CDR3 DNA reads TGTGCCAGCAGCGACGAGGGACCCGGGGAGCTGTTTTTT. This codes for CASSDEGPGELFF.

This clonotype was picked up many times. The CDR3 DNA reads TGTGCCAGCAGCTTGGTCTCCGAGCAGTACTTC. It translates to CASSLVSEQYF. The gene calls are TRBV7-2 and TRBJ2-7; D uncertain. CDR3 length equals 11 residues. Germline assignment: CDR1 SGHTA and CDR2 FQGNSA. Trimming stripped 3 bases from V and 6 bases from J, with 6 bases between.

The chain employs TRBV6-5 and TRBJ1-1; the D is unclear. The ends were cut back, 2 bases at V and 8 bases at J, with 12 bases in the middle. Germline CDR1 is MNHEY and CDR2 is SVGAGI. This CDR3 has 13 residues. Written as DNA, the CDR3 is TGTGCCAGCAGTTACAGCAGACCTGACGAAGCTTTCTTT. It yields the protein CASSYSRPDEAFF.